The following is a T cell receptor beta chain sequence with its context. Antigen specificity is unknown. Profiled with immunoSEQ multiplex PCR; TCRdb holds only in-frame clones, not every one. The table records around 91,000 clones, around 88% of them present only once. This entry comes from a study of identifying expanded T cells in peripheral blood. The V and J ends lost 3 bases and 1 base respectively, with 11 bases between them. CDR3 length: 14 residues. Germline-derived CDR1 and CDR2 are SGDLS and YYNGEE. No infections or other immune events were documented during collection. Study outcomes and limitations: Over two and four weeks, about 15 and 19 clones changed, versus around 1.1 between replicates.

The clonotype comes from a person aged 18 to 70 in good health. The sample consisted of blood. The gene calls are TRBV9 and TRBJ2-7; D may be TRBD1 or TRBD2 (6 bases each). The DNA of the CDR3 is TGTGCCAGCAGCGGCGGGACAACATCCTACGAGCAGTACTTC. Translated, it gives CASSGGTTSYEQYF.